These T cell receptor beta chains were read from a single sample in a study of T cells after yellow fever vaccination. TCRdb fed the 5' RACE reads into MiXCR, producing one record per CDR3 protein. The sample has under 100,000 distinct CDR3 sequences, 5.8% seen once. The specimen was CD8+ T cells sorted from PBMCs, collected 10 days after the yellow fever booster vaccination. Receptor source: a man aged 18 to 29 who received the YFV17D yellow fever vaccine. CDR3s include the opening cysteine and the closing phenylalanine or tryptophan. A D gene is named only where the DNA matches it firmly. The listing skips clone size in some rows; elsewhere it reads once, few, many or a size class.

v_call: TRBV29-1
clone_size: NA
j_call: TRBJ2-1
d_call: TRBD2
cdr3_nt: TGCAGCGTGGCGATAAGCGGGGACAATGAGCAGTTCTTC
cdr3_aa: CSVAISGDNEQFF

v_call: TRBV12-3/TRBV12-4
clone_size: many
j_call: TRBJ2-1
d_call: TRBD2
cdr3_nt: TGTGCCAGCAGTTTTCGGAGCGGGGGGAGGGATGAGCAGTTCTTC
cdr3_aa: CASSFRSGGRDEQFF

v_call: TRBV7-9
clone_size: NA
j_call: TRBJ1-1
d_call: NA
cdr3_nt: TGTGCCAGCAGCTTAGTCCGAGAGGCTGAAGCTTTCTTT
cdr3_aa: CASSLVREAEAFF

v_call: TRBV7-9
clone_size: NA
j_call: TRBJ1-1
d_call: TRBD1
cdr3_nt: TGTGCCAGCAGCTCAATCGACAGGGGGCTTCCTGTAGCTTTCTTT
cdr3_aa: CASSSIDRGLPVAFF

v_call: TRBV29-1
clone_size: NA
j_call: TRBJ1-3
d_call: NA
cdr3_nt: TGCAGCGTTGAAGATATGGCAGCCACTGAGGGGACCATATATTTT
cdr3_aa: CSVEDMAATEGTIYF

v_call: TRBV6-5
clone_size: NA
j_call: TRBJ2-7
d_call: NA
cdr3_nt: TGTGCCAGCAGTTACTCGGAGGGCTCGGTAAATGAGCAGTACTTC
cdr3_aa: CASSYSEGSVNEQYF

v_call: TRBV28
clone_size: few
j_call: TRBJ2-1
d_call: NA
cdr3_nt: TGTGCCTCCCTAACCGGGACTCCCCCCGAGGCCTACAATGAGCAGTTCTTC
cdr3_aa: CASLTGTPPEAYNEQFF

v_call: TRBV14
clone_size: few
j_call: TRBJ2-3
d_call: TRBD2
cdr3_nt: TGTGCCAGCAGCCCTAGCGGACTAGCGGGGGGGACAGATACGCAGTATTTT
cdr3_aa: CASSPSGLAGGTDTQYF

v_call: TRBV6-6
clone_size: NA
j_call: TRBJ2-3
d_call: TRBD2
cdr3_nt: TGTGCCAGCAGTTACTCGATGCTAGCGGGGGGCCTCGGGGATACGCAGTATTTT
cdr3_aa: CASSYSMLAGGLGDTQYF

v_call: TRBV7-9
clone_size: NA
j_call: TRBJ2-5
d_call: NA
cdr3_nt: TGTGCCAGCAGCTTAGGCACAGCCCAAGAGACCCAGTACTTC
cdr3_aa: CASSLGTAQETQYF

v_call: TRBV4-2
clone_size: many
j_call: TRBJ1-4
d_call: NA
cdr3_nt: TGTGCCAGCAGCCAGGGGGGGGTAAAACTGTTTTTT
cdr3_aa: CASSQGGVKLFF

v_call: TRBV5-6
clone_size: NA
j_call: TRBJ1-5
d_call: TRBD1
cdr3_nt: TGTGCCAGCAGCTACCGGACAGGGGGCAATCAGCCCCAGCATTTT
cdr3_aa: CASSYRTGGNQPQHF

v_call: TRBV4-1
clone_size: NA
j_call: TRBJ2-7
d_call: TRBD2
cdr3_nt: TGCGCCAGCAGCCGCCTGTGGAGCGGGGGACGCTACGAGCAGTACTTC
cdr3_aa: CASSRLWSGGRYEQYF

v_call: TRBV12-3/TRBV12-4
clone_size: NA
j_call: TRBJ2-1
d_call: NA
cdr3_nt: TGTGCCAGCAGTTGGGGCTACAATGAGCAGTTCTTC
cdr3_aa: CASSWGYNEQFF

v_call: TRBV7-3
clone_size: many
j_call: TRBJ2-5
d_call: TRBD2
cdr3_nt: TGTGCCAGCAGCTTAGACCCTAGCGGGGGCCTCCAAGAGACCCAGTACTTC
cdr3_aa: CASSLDPSGGLQETQYF

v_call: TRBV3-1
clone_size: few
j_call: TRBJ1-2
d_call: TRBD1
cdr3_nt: TGTGCCAGCAGCCTGGGACAGCGTCTTACCTATGGCTACACCTTC
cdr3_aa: CASSLGQRLTYGYTF

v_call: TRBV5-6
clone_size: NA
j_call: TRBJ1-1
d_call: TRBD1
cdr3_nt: TGTGCCAGCGGACAGGGTGAAGCTTTCTTT
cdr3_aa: CASGQGEAFF

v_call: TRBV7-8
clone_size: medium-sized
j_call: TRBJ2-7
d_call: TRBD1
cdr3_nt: TGTGCCAGCAGCTTGAGCTCCGGGACAGGGAACTACGAGCAGTACTTC
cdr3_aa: CASSLSSGTGNYEQYF

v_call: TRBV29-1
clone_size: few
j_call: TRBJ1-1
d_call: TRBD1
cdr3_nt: TGCAGCGTTGGGACAGGGGGCGGTTACACTGAAGCTTTCTTT
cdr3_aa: CSVGTGGGYTEAFF

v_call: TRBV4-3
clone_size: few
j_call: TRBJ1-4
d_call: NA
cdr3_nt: TGCGCCAGCAGCCCAGGGACCTCTACTTCTGAAAAACTGTTTTTT
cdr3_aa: CASSPGTSTSEKLFF

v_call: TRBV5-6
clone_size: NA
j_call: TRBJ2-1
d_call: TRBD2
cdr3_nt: TGTGCCAGCAGCTTGGCGCTAGCGGGGGGGCCATTCGATGAGCAGTTCTTC
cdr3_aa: CASSLALAGGPFDEQFF

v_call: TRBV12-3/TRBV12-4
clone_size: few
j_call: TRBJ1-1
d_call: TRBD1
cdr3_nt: TGTGCCAGCAGTGCTCAGGGGGCGACTGAAGCTTTCTTT
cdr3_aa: CASSAQGATEAFF

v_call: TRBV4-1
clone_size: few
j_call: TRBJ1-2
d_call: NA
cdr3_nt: TGCGCCAGCAGTCCTCGATCGAGAGATCGCTATGGCTACACCTTC
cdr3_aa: CASSPRSRDRYGYTF

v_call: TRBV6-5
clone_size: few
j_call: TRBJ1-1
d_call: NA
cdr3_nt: TGTGCCAGCACTCGGGCCCCAGACACTGAAGCTTTCTTT
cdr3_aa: CASTRAPDTEAFF

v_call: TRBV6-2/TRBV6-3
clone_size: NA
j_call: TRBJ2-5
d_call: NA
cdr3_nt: TGTGCCAGCAGCTCCGGGAAGGAGGTTGGGGCCCAGTACTTC
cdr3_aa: CASSSGKEVGAQYF

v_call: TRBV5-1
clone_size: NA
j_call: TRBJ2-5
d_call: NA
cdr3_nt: TGCGCCAGCAGCTTGACCGGGGGAAAGACCCAGTACTTC
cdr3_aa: CASSLTGGKTQYF

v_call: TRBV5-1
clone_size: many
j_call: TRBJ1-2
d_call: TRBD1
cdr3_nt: TGCGCCAGCAGCTTGGGACAGGGGGACTATGGCTACACCTTC
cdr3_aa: CASSLGQGDYGYTF

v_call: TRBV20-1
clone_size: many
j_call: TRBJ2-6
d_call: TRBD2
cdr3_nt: TGCAGTGCTACGAGCGGGGGACCCTCTGGGGCCAACGTCCTGACTTTC
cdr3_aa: CSATSGGPSGANVLTF

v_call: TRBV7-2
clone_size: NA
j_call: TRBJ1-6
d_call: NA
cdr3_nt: TGTGCCAGCAGTCTAACGCGGGGGTATAATTCACCCCTCCACTTT
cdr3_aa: CASSLTRGYNSPLHF

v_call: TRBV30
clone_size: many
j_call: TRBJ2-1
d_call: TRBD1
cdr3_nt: TGTGCCTGGAGCCTACGGGACAGGATGGCCAGTGAGCAGTTCTTC
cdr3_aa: CAWSLRDRMASEQFF

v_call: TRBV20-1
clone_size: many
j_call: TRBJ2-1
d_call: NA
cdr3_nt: TGCAGTGCCACGGGATACTCCTACAATGAGCAGTTCTTC
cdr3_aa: CSATGYSYNEQFF

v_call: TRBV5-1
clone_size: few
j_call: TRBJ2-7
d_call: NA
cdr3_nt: TGCGCCAGCAGCTTCAGGGGAGACGAGCAGTACTTC
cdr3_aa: CASSFRGDEQYF

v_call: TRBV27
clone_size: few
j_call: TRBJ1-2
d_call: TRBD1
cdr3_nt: TGTGCCAGCAGTCCCACCCTCCCGGGACAGACTAACTATGGCTACACCTTC
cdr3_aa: CASSPTLPGQTNYGYTF

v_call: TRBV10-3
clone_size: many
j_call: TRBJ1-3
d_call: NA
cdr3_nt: TGTGCCATCAAGACACAGGGTTCTGGAAACACCATATATTTT
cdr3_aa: CAIKTQGSGNTIYF

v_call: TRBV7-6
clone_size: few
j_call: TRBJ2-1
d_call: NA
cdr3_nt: TGTGCCAGCAGCTCCCGACAGGCCCCGGCCTTATACAATGAGCAGTTCTTC
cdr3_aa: CASSSRQAPALYNEQFF

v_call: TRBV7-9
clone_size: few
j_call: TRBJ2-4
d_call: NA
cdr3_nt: TGTGCCAGCAGCTTGCTGGGAGCCAAAAACATTCAGTACTTC
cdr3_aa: CASSLLGAKNIQYF

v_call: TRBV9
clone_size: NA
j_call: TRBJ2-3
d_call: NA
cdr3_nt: TGTGCCAGCAGTTTTTATCAAGGATCCATCAAGGACACGCAGTATTTT
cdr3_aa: CASSFYQGSIKDTQYF

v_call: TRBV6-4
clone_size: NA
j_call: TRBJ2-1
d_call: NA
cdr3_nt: TGTGCCAGCAGCACCCGGGACGGGAGCTACAATGAGCAGTTCTTC
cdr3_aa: CASSTRDGSYNEQFF

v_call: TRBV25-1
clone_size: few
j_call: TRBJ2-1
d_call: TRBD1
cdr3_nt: TGTGCCAGCTCAGTCGTTGGGACAGGGTGGGATGAGCAGTTCTTC
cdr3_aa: CASSVVGTGWDEQFF

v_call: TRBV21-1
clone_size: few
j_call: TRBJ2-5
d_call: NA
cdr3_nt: TGTGCCAGCAGCAAAGTAGTGATTAAAGAGACCCAGTACTTC
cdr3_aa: CASSKVVIKETQYF

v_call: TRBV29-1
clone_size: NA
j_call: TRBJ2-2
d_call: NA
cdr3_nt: TGCAGCGTCGAAGGATTCCTGGACAGAGACACCGGGGAGCTGTTTTTT
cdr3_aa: CSVEGFLDRDTGELFF

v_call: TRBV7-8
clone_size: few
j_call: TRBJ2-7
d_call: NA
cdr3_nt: TGTGCCAGCAGCCTGGTAGAAGGGTCCTACGAGCAGTACTTC
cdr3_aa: CASSLVEGSYEQYF